A selection of T cell receptor beta chains follows, all from one sample in a study of post-analysis software for immune sequencing data. TCRdb re-called the PCR reads with MiXCR, one entry per CDR3 protein. The table records approximately 690,000 distinct CDR3 sequences, around 64% of them present only once. Material: blood. The source is a girl aged 2 to 9 with multiple sclerosis. Each CDR3 is given with its conserved first and last residue. The D gene is left open where the match is weak. Rows give clone size only sometimes, using once, few, many, or a class for an expanded clone.

TRBV7-8	17	TRBD1	TRBJ2-3	.	TGTGCCAGCAGCTTAGAAAGTTCCGGACAGGGGACAGATACGCAGTATTTT	CASSLESSGQGTDTQYF
TRBV7-2	20	TRBD2	TRBJ2-7	.	TGTGCCAGCAGCTTATACGGGACTAGCGGGAGGGCCAGAGGGGGTTACGAGCAGTACTTC	CASSLYGTSGRARGGYEQYF
TRBV12-5	17	TRBD1	TRBJ2-1	many	TGTGCTAGTGGTTTGGGACCACCGGGACAGGGAGGGATAAAACAGTTCTTC	CASGLGPPGQGGIKQFF
TRBV5-8	15	TRBD1	TRBJ2-5	.	TGTGCCAGCAGCGGGGGGGACAGGGGGAAAGAGACCCAGTACTTC	CASSGGDRGKETQYF
TRBV20-1	12	.	TRBJ1-5	.	TGCAGTGCTAGACAGGGGAACCACCCCCAGCATTTT	CSARQGNHPQHF
TRBV7-9	15	TRBD1	TRBJ2-7	.	TGTGCCAGCAGCTCAGGACAGGGGCCGTACTACGAGCAGTACTTC	CASSSGQGPYYEQYF
TRBV7-9	14	.	TRBJ1-5	.	TGTGCCAGCACCCCGGGGGAGGAAAGTCAGCCCCAGCATTTT	CASTPGEESQPQHF
TRBV7-8	15	.	TRBJ2-7	.	TGTGCCAGCAGCTTAGACTCTGGATCGGGTTACGAGCAGTACTTC	CASSLDSGSGYEQYF
TRBV11-2	15	TRBD2	TRBJ2-3	few	TGTGCCAGCAGCACCCGACTAGGGGAGGGAGGTACGCAGTATTTT	CASSTRLGEGGTQYF
TRBV29-1	12	TRBD2	TRBJ2-3	.	TGCAGCGTTGAGGGGGGGGAAGATACGCAGTATTTT	CSVEGGEDTQYF
TRBV5-1	14	.	TRBJ2-1	.	TGCGCCAGCAGCTTGGCCCAGCGGAGCACTGAGCAGTTCTTC	CASSLAQRSTEQFF
TRBV12-3/TRBV12-4	14	.	TRBJ2-1	.	TGTGCCAGCAGTTACCAGGCCCAGGGCGATGAGCAGTTCTTC	CASSYQAQGDEQFF
TRBV28	15	.	TRBJ2-1	few	TGTGCCAGCGCCCCGATAGAACTGGGTTACAATGAGCAGTTCTTC	CASAPIELGYNEQFF
TRBV3-1	15	.	TRBJ1-5	.	TGTGCCAGCAGCCAAGGTTCAGGGGTAGGGCAGCCCCAGCATTTT	CASSQGSGVGQPQHF
TRBV10-3	15	.	TRBJ2-7	few	TGTGCCATCAGTCAACCGAGGGACCACTCCTACGAGCAGTACTTC	CAISQPRDHSYEQYF
TRBV6-5	15	TRBD1	TRBJ1-1	.	TGTGCCAGCAGTCCGACAGGGGAAGGAAGCACTGAAGCTTTCTTT	CASSPTGEGSTEAFF
TRBV6-1	16	.	TRBJ2-2	.	TGTGCCAGCAGTTCGGTCGAGGTGATCAACACCGGGGAGCTGTTTTTT	CASSSVEVINTGELFF
TRBV9	13	TRBD2	TRBJ2-1	.	TGTGCCAGCACCGACGGGAGGGCCAGTGAGCAGTTCTTC	CASTDGRASEQFF
TRBV29-1	15	TRBD2	TRBJ2-1	once	TGCAGCGTTGAAGGGGTAGCGGGAGGGTACAATGAGCAGTTCTTC	CSVEGVAGGYNEQFF
TRBV4-2	15	.	TRBJ2-1	few	TGTGCCAGCAACCAAGATTCTCTCTTTTACAATGAGCAGTTCTTC	CASNQDSLFYNEQFF
TRBV20-1	13	.	TRBJ2-1	.	TGCAGTGCTACCCCTATCTCCTACAATGAGCAGTTCTTC	CSATPISYNEQFF
TRBV15	14	TRBD1	TRBJ2-5	.	TGTGCCACCAGCAGAGGACAGGGATGGGAGACCCAGTACTTC	CATSRGQGWETQYF